This entry describes one T cell receptor (beta chain). The CDR3 runs to 15 residues. In germline, CDR1 is SQVTM, CDR2 ANQGSEA. Trimming took off 7 bases at V and 3 bases at J, with 20 bases between the two ends. The data belong to a study of blood T cell repertoires in COVID-19. Study-level background: Samples of COVID-19 (acute and convalescent) were obtained from the United States, Italy and Spain. T cells, B-cell-depleted T cells, or PBMCs provided the cDNA or gDNA that served as material.

Original processing notes: Estimation of nucleated cell counts was performed using reference gene primer amplification. Sequenced by immunoSEQ multiplex PCR; TCRdb stores in-frame clones only, minus some. The V and J calls and clone size were taken over from that table, and D and trimming were inferred from the DNA. The table lists over 120,000 clones, roughly 80% of them singletons. The specimen was peripheral blood. The gene calls are TRBV29-1 and TRBJ2-3; possibly TRBD1 for D (5 bases). The TCR was taken from a human donor in a cohort sampled during active COVID-19. The CDR3 DNA reads TGCAGCGCCGAAGGTGGCAGGGCCGAAACAGATACGCAGTATTTT. It specifies CSAEGGRAETDTQYF.